Shown below are 15 T cell receptor beta chains from a single sample sequenced in a study of shared clonotypes between healthy human individuals. Terminally differentiated effector memory CD45RA+ cells were excluded by CCR7 positive selection of CD45RO-negative cells. Repertoires were generated with immunoSEQ multiplex PCR, while TCRdb's copy carries only in-frame clones and drops some. The sample lists over 2 million clones, about 95% seen once, with 1.1% in the top ten. Sequenced material: naive CD8+ T cells sorted from blood. The receptor source for this set is a young man in good health.

This clone was detected only once. V gene TRBV27 combines with J gene TRBJ2-1, with no clear D. CDR3 size: 13 residues. Germline-derived CDR1 and CDR2 are MNHEY and SMNVEV (reference sequence). V lost 5 bases to trimming and J lost 5 bases, with 10 bases between them. DNA of the CDR3: TGTGCCAGCAGTACCCTGGCGGACAATGAGCAGTTCTTC. Translating it yields CASSTLADNEQFF.

This clone showed up just once. At the DNA level, this CDR3 is encoded by other sequences in the same sample as well. The CDR3 DNA sequence: TGTGCCAGCAGCTTAGTGGCGGGAGGGAACAATGAGCAGTTCTTC. Protein: CASSLVAGGNNEQFF. V usage is TRBV7-9 and J usage is TRBJ2-1; 9 bases map to TRBD2. V lost 1 base and J lost 5; bases outside the gene matches: 3. The CDR3 loop spans 15 amino acids. CDR1 is SEHNR and CDR2 is FQNEAQ in the germline V gene (reference sequence).

V gene TRBV27 combines with J gene TRBJ2-1; maybe TRBD2 (7 bases). Germline CDR1 MNHEY, CDR2 SMNVEV (reference sequence). V lost 6 bases and J 2 bases, leaving 17 bases between the germline ends. This CDR3 spans 16 amino acids. CDR3 amino acids: CASSPSRGPAYNEQFF. The CDR3 bases are TGTGCCAGCAGCCCCTCGCGGGGGCCGGCCTACAATGAGCAGTTCTTC.

To note about this clone: Other DNA sequences in this specimen translate into the identical CDR3. This rearrangement joins TRBV6-6 to TRBJ2-7, with D possibly being TRBD2 (5 bases). This CDR3 is 15 amino acids long. Germline lookup yields CDR1 MNHNY and CDR2 SVGAGI (reference sequence). Trimming pared 2 bases from V and 0 bases from J, leaving 11 bases between. The CDR3 region is CASSYGSGSSYEQYF. DNA of the CDR3: TGTGCCAGCAGTTACGGAAGCGGTTCCTCCTACGAGCAGTACTTC.

The chain combines TRBV5-5 with TRBJ2-7; 7 nucleotides align to TRBD1. The CDR3 totals 15 residues. Trimming removed 0 bases from V and 3 bases from J; junction bases left unmatched: 6. The germline CDR1 and CDR2 sequences are SGHKS and YYEKEE (reference sequence). CDR3 residues: CASSLEAGGNYEQYF. For the CDR3, the DNA is TGTGCCAGCAGCTTGGAAGCAGGGGGAAACTACGAGCAGTACTTC.

This chain joins TRBV5-6 and TRBJ2-7; TRBD1 matches 8 bases. Germline values: CDR1 SGHDT, CDR2 YYEEEE. This CDR3 has 15 residues. V was clipped by 4 bases and J by 4 bases; unmatched bases: 10. The CDR3 region has the DNA TGTGCCAGCAGCGAGACTGGACAGGGCAAATACGAGCAGTACTTC. Translation gives CASSETGQGKYEQYF.

The chain couples TRBV6-1 to TRBJ1-5; perhaps TRBD1 as D (6 bases). Trimming shortened V by 5 bases and J by 4 bases, and 15 bases separated the two germline ends. The CDR3 is 15 residues long. Germline V lookup: CDR1 MNHNS, CDR2 SASEGT. This chain's CDR3 is CASSLASDSNQPQHF. The CDR3 DNA follows: TGTGCCAGCAGTCTTGCGTCGGACAGTAATCAGCCCCAGCATTTT.

The chain carries TRBV27 and TRBJ1-6; weak D call: TRBD1 (5 bases). Germline V CDR1 and CDR2: MNHEY, SMNVEV (reference sequence). Trimming took off 8 bases at V and 10 bases at J, with 15 bases between the two ends. The CDR3 runs to 13 residues. The CDR3 sequence: CASAPGTVSPLHF. Here the CDR3 DNA reads TGTGCCAGCGCCCCCGGGACCGTGTCACCCCTCCACTTT.

The chain uses TRBV5-6 and TRBJ1-2; 7 bases are shared with TRBD1. This CDR3 region has 14 residues. Germline CDR1 is SGHDT and CDR2 is YYEEEE. Unmatched junction bases numbered 5, after V lost 0 bases and J lost 6 bases. Written as DNA, the CDR3 is TGTGCCAGCAGCTTGGGGGACAGCTTTAATGGCTACACCTTC. Amino acids: CASSLGDSFNGYTF.

The rearrangement uses TRBV5-4 and TRBJ1-2; 11 bases are shared with TRBD1. The ends lost 7 bases at V and 8 bases at J; junction bases unmatched: 13. This CDR3 comprises 15 residues. In germline, CDR1 is SGHNT, CDR2 YYREEE (reference sequence). The CDR3 DNA follows: TGTGCCAGCCAAGCTCCGGGACAGGGGGTAGTAGGCTACACCTTC. The encoded protein is CASQAPGQGVVGYTF.

The chain couples TRBV4-1 to TRBJ2-5; D may be TRBD2 (6 bases). Germline assignment: CDR1 MGHRA and CDR2 YSYEKL. This CDR3 has 18 amino acids. V was cut by 2 bases and J by 1 base, with 20 bases left in between. The CDR3 loop reads CASSQTEKRVTFQETQYF. CDR3 in DNA: TGCGCCAGCAGCCAAACCGAAAAGCGGGTCACTTTCCAAGAGACCCAGTACTTC.

This rearrangement joins TRBV7-3 to TRBJ2-1; 8 bases are a match to TRBD2. The germline V gene encodes CDR1 SGHTA and CDR2 FQGTGA. V gave up 4 bases and J gave up 2 bases; unmatched junction bases: 4. The CDR3 has 15 residues. The CDR3 loop is CASSSKAGAYNEQFF. The DNA for the CDR3 is TGTGCCAGCAGCTCTAAAGCGGGGGCCTACAATGAGCAGTTCTTC.

This clone appeared a single time. V gene TRBV11-2 combines with J gene TRBJ2-7; D is undetermined. Trimming took 1 base from V and 5 from J, leaving 12 bases between them. CDR3 length: 14 residues. Per germline, CDR1 SGHAT and CDR2 FQNNGV. CDR3 protein: CASSLVGLTDEQYF. The CDR3 DNA reads as TGTGCCAGCAGCTTAGTCGGGCTAACAGACGAGCAGTACTTC.

This clone was picked up one time. The chain couples TRBV30 to TRBJ2-5; D is possibly TRBD1 or TRBD2 (5 bases each). Trimming removed 1 base at V and 5 bases at J, with 8 bases between. Germline loops: CDR1 GTSNPN, CDR2 SVGIG (reference sequence). CDR3 length: 12 residues. The CDR3, as DNA: TGTGCCTGGAGTGGAGGGGACGAGACCCAGTACTTC. Amino acid sequence: CAWSGGDETQYF.

This chain uses TRBV9 with TRBJ1-1; D gene ambiguous. The CDR3 length is 16 residues. CDR1 and CDR2 from the germline V gene are SGDLS and YYNGEE. V lost 3 bases, J lost 0 bases, and 15 bases lay in between. Here the CDR3 reads CASSENPQLMNTEAFF. CDR3 bases: TGTGCCAGCAGCGAAAATCCACAGCTCATGAACACTGAAGCTTTCTTT.